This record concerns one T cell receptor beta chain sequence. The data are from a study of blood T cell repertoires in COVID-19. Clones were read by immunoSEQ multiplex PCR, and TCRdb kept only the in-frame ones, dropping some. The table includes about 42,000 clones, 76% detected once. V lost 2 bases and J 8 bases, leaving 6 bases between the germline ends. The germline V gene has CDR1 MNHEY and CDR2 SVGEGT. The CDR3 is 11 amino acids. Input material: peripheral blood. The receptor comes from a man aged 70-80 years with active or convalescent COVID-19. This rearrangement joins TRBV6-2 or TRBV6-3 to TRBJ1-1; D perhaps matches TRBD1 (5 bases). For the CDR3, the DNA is TGTGCCAGCAGTTACCAGGGAGAAGCTTTCTTT. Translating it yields CASSYQGEAFF.